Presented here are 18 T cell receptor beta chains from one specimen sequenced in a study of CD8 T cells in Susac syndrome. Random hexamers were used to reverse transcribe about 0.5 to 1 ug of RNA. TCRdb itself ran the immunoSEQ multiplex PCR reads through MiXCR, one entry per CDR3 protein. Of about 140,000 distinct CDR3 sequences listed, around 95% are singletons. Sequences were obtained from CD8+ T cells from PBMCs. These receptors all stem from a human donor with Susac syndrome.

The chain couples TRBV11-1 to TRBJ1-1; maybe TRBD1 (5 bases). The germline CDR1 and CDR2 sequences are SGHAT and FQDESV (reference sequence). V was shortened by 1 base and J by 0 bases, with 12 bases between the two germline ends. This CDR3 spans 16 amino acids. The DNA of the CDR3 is TGTGCCAGCAGCTTAGGCAGGGTCGGAATGAACACTGAAGCTTTCTTT. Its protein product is CASSLGRVGMNTEAFF.

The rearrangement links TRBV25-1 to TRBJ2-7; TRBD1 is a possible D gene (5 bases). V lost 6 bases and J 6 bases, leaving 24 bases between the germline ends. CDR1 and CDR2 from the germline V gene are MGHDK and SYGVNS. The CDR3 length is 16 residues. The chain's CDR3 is CASSISVPPTAGEQYF. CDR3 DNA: TGTGCCAGCAGCATTTCCGTTCCCCCGACAGCAGGCGAGCAGTACTTC.

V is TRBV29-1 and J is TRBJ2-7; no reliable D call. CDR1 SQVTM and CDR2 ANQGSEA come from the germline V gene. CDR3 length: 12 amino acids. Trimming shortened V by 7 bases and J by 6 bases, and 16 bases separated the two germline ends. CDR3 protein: CSAIIGSGEQYF. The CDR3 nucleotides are TGCAGCGCAATCATAGGGTCTGGCGAGCAGTACTTC.

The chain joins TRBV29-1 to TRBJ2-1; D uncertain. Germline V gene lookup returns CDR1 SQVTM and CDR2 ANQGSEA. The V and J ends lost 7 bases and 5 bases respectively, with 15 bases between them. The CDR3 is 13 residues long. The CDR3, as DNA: TGCAGCGGCGACGGTCCTGCCGACAATGAGCAGTTCTTC. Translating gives CSGDGPADNEQFF.

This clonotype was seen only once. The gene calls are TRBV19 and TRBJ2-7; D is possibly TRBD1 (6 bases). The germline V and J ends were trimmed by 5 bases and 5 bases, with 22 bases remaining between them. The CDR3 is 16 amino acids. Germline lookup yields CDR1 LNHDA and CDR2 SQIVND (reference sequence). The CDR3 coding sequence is TGTGCCAGTAGTTCGCCGCCCCTCCACAGGGAGCACGAGCAGTACTTC. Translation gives CASSSPPLHREHEQYF.

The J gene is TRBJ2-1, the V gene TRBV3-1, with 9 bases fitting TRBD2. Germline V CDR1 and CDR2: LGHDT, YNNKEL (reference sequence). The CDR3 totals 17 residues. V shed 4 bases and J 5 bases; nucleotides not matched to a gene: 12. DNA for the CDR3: TGTGCCAGCAGCCGATTTCGTCGGCTAGCGGGGAACAATGAGCAGTTCTTC. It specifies CASSRFRRLAGNNEQFF.

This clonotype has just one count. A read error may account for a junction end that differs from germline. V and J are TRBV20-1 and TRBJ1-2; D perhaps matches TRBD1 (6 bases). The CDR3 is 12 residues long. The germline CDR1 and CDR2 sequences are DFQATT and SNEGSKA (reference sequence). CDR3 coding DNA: TGCAGTGCCCAGGACAGCCGATATGTCTACACCTTC. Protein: CSAQDSRYVYTF.

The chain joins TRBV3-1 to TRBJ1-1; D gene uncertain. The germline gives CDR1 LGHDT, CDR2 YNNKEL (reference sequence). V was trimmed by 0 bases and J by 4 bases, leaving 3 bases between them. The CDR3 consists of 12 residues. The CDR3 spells CASSQDRTEAFF. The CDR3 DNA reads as TGTGCCAGCAGCCAAGACCGCACTGAAGCTTTCTTT.

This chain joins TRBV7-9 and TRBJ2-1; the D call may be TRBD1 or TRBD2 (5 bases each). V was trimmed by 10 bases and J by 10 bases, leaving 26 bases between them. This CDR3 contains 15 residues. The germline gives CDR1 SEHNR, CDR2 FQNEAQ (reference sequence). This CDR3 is CAIDSRESIGIEQFF. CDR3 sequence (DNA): TGTGCCATCGACAGTCGGGAATCGATTGGGATCGAGCAGTTCTTC.

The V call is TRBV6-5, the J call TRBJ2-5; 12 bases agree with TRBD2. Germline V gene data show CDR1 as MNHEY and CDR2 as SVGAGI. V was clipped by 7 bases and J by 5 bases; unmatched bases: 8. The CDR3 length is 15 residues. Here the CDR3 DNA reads TGTGCCAGCAACATTGGACTAGCGGGAAGTGAGACCCAGTACTTC. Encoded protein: CASNIGLAGSETQYF.

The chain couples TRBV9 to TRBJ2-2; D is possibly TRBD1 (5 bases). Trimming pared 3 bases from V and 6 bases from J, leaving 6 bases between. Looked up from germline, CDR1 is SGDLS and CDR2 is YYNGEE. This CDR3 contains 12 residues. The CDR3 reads CASSEGAGELFF. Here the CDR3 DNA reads TGTGCCAGCAGCGAAGGGGCCGGGGAGCTGTTTTTT.

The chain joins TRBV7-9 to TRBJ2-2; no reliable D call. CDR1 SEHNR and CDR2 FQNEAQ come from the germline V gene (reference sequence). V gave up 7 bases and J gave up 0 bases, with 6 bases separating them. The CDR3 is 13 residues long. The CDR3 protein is CASTEPNTGELFF. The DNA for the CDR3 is TGTGCCAGCACAGAGCCGAACACCGGGGAGCTGTTTTTT.

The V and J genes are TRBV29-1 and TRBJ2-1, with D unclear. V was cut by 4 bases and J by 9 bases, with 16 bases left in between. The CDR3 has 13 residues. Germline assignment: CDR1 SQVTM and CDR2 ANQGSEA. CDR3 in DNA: TGCAGCGTTGTCCTAGGTAAAATAGGTGAGCAGTTCTTC. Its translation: CSVVLGKIGEQFF.

CDR3 nucleotide sequence: TGTGCCAGCAGCTCCTCCGGGGCCAGGGGTGGCTACACCTTC. This encodes CASSSSGARGGYTF. The chain links TRBV9 to TRBJ1-2; D might be TRBD1 (6 bases). Trimming left V 4 bases short and J 7 bases short, with 17 bases between. The CDR3 consists of 14 residues. Germline V gives CDR1 SGDLS, CDR2 YYNGEE.

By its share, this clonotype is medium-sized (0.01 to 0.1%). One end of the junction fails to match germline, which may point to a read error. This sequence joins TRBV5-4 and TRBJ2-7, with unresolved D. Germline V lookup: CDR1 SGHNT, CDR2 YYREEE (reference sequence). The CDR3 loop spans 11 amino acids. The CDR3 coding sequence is TGTGCCAGCAGTTTGGGCTACGAGCAGTACTTC. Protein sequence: CASSLGYEQYF.

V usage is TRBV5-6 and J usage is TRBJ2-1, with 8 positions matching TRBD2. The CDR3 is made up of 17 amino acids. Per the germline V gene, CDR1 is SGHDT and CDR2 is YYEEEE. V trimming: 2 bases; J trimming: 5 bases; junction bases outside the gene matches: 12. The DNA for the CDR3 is TGTGCCAGCAGCTTCATTCGTTTAGCGGGACCCGACAATGAGCAGTTCTTC. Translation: CASSFIRLAGPDNEQFF. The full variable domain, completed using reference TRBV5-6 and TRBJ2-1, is DAGVTQSPTHLIKTRGQQVTLRCSPKSGHDTVSWYQQALGQGPQFIFQYYEEEERQRGNFPDRFSGHQFPNYSSELNVNALLLGDSALYLCASSFIRLAGPDNEQFFGPGTRLTVL.

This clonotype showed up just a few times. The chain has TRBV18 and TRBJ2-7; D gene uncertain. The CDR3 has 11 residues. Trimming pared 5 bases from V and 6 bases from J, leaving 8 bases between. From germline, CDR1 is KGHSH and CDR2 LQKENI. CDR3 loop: CASSSTSEQYF. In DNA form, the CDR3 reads TGTGCCAGCTCATCGACGTCCGAGCAGTACTTC.

CDR3 protein: CASGGIVTGELFF. CDR3 nucleotides: TGTGCCAGCGGGGGGATCGTTACCGGGGAGCTGTTTTTT. This chain connects TRBV3-1 to TRBJ2-2; a possible D gene is TRBD2 (6 bases). The V and J ends lost 8 bases and 5 bases respectively, with 12 bases between them. Germline V gene data show CDR1 as LGHDT and CDR2 as YNNKEL (reference sequence). CDR3 size: 13 residues.